This entry features one TCR beta chain sequence. Germline V gene sequence: CDR1 LNHDA, CDR2 SQIVND (reference sequence). Trimming took off 1 base at V and 0 bases at J, with 11 bases between the two ends. The CDR3 has 16 amino acids. These data are taken from a study of blood T cell repertoires in COVID-19. The overall study: Spain, Italy and the United States supplied samples that represented acute and convalescent COVID-19.

The Seattle patients joined while their infection was active and were tracked longitudinally afterward. As handled by the study authors: It was from reference gene primer amplification that nucleated cell counts were estimated. Only in-frame clones appear in the TCRdb table, and some are missing; sequencing was by immunoSEQ multiplex PCR. Clone size and the V and J calls come from that table; the DNA yielded D and trimming. This sample carries under 70,000 clones, over 75% of them seen once, and the ten largest clones take less than 55%. The receptor's source is a woman aged 60-70 years with COVID-19, enrolled during active disease. The chain joins TRBV19 to TRBJ2-3; no reliable D call. The sample was peripheral blood. Here the CDR3 DNA reads TGTGCCAGTAGTATAGGAACCCGACTGAGCACAGATACGCAGTATTTT. Encoded protein: CASSIGTRLSTDTQYF. Filled out from reference TRBV19 and TRBJ2-3, the complete variable domain reads DGGITQSPKYLFRKEGQNVTLSCEQNLNHDAMYWYRQDPGQGLRLIYYSQIVNDFQKGDIAEGYSVSREKKESFPLTVTSAQKNPTAFYLCASSIGTRLSTDTQYFGPGTRLTVL.